Listed below are T cell receptor beta chains from one sample, sequenced in a study of pediatric ulcerative colitis. The data were produced by immunoSEQ multiplex PCR, yet TCRdb's version contains in-frame clones alone and is incomplete. This table holds over 15,000 clones, around 70% found once. Sequenced input: gut tissue. The receptor set was obtained from a girl aged 5-17 years with moderate ulcerative colitis. Both conserved end residues are part of each CDR3. Fields, in order: J gene, clone size, V gene, CDR3 protein. Part of the rows lack a size; the others show once, few, many or a class for expanded clones.

TRBJ1-1,NA,TRBV2,CASAPNTEAFF
TRBJ2-7,few,TRBV5-6,CASGQGNPYEQYF
TRBJ2-7,NA,TRBV2,CASSAGQGSEQYF
TRBJ2-1,NA,TRBV5-1,CASNVGVSSYNEQFF
TRBJ2-5,NA,TRBV15,CATSGWDRQETQYF
TRBJ2-1,NA,TRBV5-6,CASSLGSGLASNEQFF
TRBJ2-7,NA,TRBV6-1,CASNQAYEQYF
TRBJ2-1,NA,TRBV19,CASSIGTAHNEQFF
TRBJ2-4,few,TRBV2,CASSFGQGPEYF
TRBJ1-1,NA,TRBV9,CASSARTGSATEAFF
TRBJ1-3,few,TRBV5-1,CASSLEAASSGNTIYF
TRBJ2-4,NA,TRBV27,CASSFRQGLAKNIQYF
TRBJ1-1,NA,TRBV29-1,CSGQTQGATEAFF
TRBJ1-1,NA,TRBV5-6,CASSRTGYTEAFF
TRBJ2-1,NA,TRBV4-1,CASSQDLYNEQFF
TRBJ1-1,once,TRBV4-1,CASSPQTTGVGNTEAFF
TRBJ2-7,NA,TRBV5-4,CASSLAGRGRIEQYF
TRBJ1-2,NA,TRBV5-6,CASSIGQGGSYGYTF
TRBJ1-4,once,TRBV10-3,CAISESQGPGKLFF
TRBJ2-3,NA,TRBV30,CAWSVLAHITDTQYF
TRBJ1-3,NA,TRBV18,CASSRQGAGNTIYF
TRBJ2-5,once,TRBV30,CAWSVYGKTQYF
TRBJ1-3,NA,TRBV6-5,CASSPASLSGNTIYF
TRBJ2-7,NA,TRBV7-2,CASSLLTGGSYEQYF
TRBJ1-5,NA,TRBV10-3,CATRTGGNQPQHF